The clone carrying this T cell receptor (beta chain) appeared many times. These data come from a study of metastatic and nonmetastatic thyroid tumors. In the study overall: Thyroid patients, malignant and benign, had repertoires compared across blood and tumor or nodule tissue.

In the original processing: A classifier for distant metastasis in papillary thyroid cancer was constructed using CDR3 differences observed across clinicopathological groups. TCRdb re-called clones via MiXCR from the PCR reads. The authors' filters were not applied to this entry. The table lists under 55,000 clones, approximately 17% of them singletons. V was trimmed by 7 bases and J by 3 bases, leaving 12 bases between them. This CDR3 has 12 amino acids. Germline values: CDR1 GTSNPN, CDR2 SVGIG (reference sequence). Thyroid surgery had not been preceded by any treatment in any patient. Sequenced material: blood. The sequence derives from a female donor with papillary thyroid cancer or a benign thyroid nodule (not recorded which). Some clones in this sample may be carry-over from other donors' samples. The V and J genes are TRBV30 and TRBJ1-2; TRBD1 is a possible D gene (6 bases). The DNA for the CDR3 is TGTGCCTTTGAAGGGGGACACTATGGCTACACCTTC. Translating it yields CAFEGGHYGYTF.